The clone carrying this T cell receptor beta chain has more than one count but fewer than ten. Its antigen is undetermined. V lost 8 bases and J lost 0; bases outside the gene matches: 8. Germline loops: CDR1 SGHRS, CDR2 YFSETQ. The CDR3 length is 15 residues. Time point in this sample: sample taken at primary tumor resection. The donors, about 74 patients with untreated early-stage non-small cell lung cancer, provided the samples. From tumor, nontumor lung or frozen PBMC, whole RNA was taken unsorted for sequencing. The source of the sample is a study of spatial heterogeneity in lung cancer. Study information: Averaged across combinations, each unique TCR and UMI pairing appeared more than ten times in raw reads, which were uncorrected. Study-level points and caveats: Relative to follow-up, resection was when ubiquitous expanded tumor TCRs appeared more in blood.

Via MiXCR, TCRdb re-called the 5' RACE reads, giving one row per CDR3 protein. In the table there are 35,000 to 55,000 distinct CDR3 sequences, approximately 15% of which are singletons. The chain is built from TRBV5-1 and TRBJ1-3, with 7 bases fitting TRBD1. The receptor's source is a male donor with early-stage non-small cell lung cancer. Sequenced here: PBMCs, sampled at surgery. CDR3 protein: CASTRDSLSGNTIYF. Written as DNA, the CDR3 is TGCGCCAGTACGAGGGACAGTCTCTCTGGAAACACCATATATTTT.